Reported below is one T cell receptor beta chain. This sample is part of a study of blood T cell repertoires in COVID-19. Study-wide background: PBMCs, B-cell-depleted T cells, or T cells were the source of the cDNA or gDNA that made up the material.

Method: immunoSEQ multiplex PCR; TCRdb's copy keeps in-frame clones and lacks some. The sample consists of more than 250,000 clones, less than 85% of them appearing once. Trimming removed 4 bases from V and 2 bases from J, with 15 bases in between. Per the germline V gene, CDR1 is SGHDT and CDR2 is YYEEEE. The CDR3 extends over 16 amino acids. The sample consisted of peripheral blood. The chain has TRBV5-6 and TRBJ2-2, with a tentative D call TRBD1 (5 bases). The TCR originated in a man aged 55 to 70 who had recovered from COVID-19. The CDR3 region is CASSPRRVGNTGELFF. The CDR3 DNA is TGTGCCAGCAGCCCCCGCAGGGTAGGCAACACCGGGGAGCTGTTTTTT.